The following is a T cell receptor beta chain sequence with its context. What it binds is unknown. These data come from a study of OX40 agonist ivuxolimab in advanced cancers. On the study more broadly: Patients in dose escalation had liver, melanoma, kidney or head and neck cancers. Mean age approximately 59 years, range roughly 23 to 79; 82.7% male.

The germline CDR1 and CDR2 sequences are SGHAT and FQDESV (reference sequence). This CDR3 contains 15 residues. The trim removed 5 bases at V and 4 bases at J, leaving 8 bases unmatched. General observations from the study: There was clonal expansion of CD4+ and CD8+ blood T cells by week 6 at 0.1 to 3.0 mg/kg.

Anyone with autoimmune disease history or systemic immunosuppression was excluded. Clones were sequenced by immunoSEQ multiplex PCR, and TCRdb holds only the in-frame ones, with some missing. Here the sample spans approximately 79,000 clones, 70% to 90% being singletons. The starting material was CD4+ or CD8+ T cells sorted from blood, obtained in a trial of the OX40 agonist ivuxolimab. This TCR derives from an adult with an advanced solid tumor such as melanoma, head and neck, liver or kidney cancer. The chain links TRBV11-1 to TRBJ1-1; TRBD1 matches at 9 bases. The CDR3 bases are TGTGCCAGCAGCATATCGACAGGGGGGACCACTGAAGCTTTCTTT. It codes for CASSISTGGTTEAFF.